The source of this T cell receptor beta chain is a study of Graves' ophthalmopathy and Graves' hyperthyroidism. This clonotype was found many times. Germline CDR1 MDHEN, CDR2 SYDVKM. V lost 5 bases to trimming and J lost 0 bases, with 14 bases between them. The length of the CDR3 is 16 residues. Amplifying from RNA transcripts, the study obtained TCR beta CDR3 regions. HTBI primers primed a first-round RT-PCR, and a second-round multiplex PCR followed. One entry per CDR3 protein results from TCRdb running MiXCR on the multiplex PCR reads. There are hundreds of thousands of distinct CDR3 sequences in the sample; roughly 20% occur only once, and approximately 7.7% lies in the top ten. Aged 18 to 65, hyperthyroidism patients had been newly diagnosed, with under 2 months' duration. Patients were excluded if they had other autoimmune diseases or uncontrolled infections, and likewise if pregnancy or lactation applied.

Sequencing was performed on peripheral blood. The V and J genes are TRBV28 and TRBJ1-5, with no clear D. The source is a woman between 18 and 29 years old with stable Graves' hyperthyroidism. Some clones in this sample may be carry-over from other donors' samples. The CDR3 region is CASSPVRWTSNQPQHF. The DNA for the CDR3 is TGTGCCAGCAGTCCCGTGAGGTGGACTAGCAATCAGCCCCAGCATTTT.